This TCR beta chain was sequenced for a study of blood T cell repertoires in COVID-19. Germline V lookup: CDR1 MNHEY, CDR2 SVGEGT. V was trimmed by 2 bases and J by 9 bases, leaving 14 bases between them. The CDR3 is made up of 14 amino acids. The data were produced by immunoSEQ multiplex PCR, yet TCRdb's version contains in-frame clones alone and is incomplete. The repertoire holds 150,000 or so clones, with 80% to 85% as singletons. The chain joins TRBV6-2 or TRBV6-3 to TRBJ2-1, with D perhaps TRBD1 (6 bases). This receptor was obtained from a human donor in a cohort sampled during active COVID-19. The sample consisted of peripheral blood. DNA for the CDR3: TGTGCCAGCAGTTACCAGGGGTGGGGAAGTGAGCAGTTCTTC. Amino acid sequence: CASSYQGWGSEQFF.